This T cell receptor beta chain appears in the sequencing data of a study of CD8+ T cells in alopecia areata. As regards this clone: Its antigen is not known.

The CDR3 is made up of 15 amino acids. The germline V gene has CDR1 SGHRS and CDR2 YFSETQ. V was pared by 4 bases and J by 8 bases, with 8 bases of the junction left unmatched. Study-level points and caveats: It was lesional scalp, especially alopecia totalis/universalis, that showed higher clonality than normal scalp.

Extracted from the samples, RNA was reverse transcribed into cDNA to serve as the sequencing template. The method was immunoSEQ multiplex PCR; TCRdb's version includes in-frame clones alone and lacks a portion of them. The sample yields around 140,000 clones, over 80% seen once. Sample: CD8+ T cells sorted from blood, taken at week 0. V and J are TRBV5-1 and TRBJ1-4; 10 bases are a match to TRBD1. The TCR was taken from a human donor with alopecia areata. The CDR3 protein is CASSPTGTGDEKLFF. CDR3 coding DNA: TGCGCCAGCAGCCCGACCGGGACAGGGGACGAAAAACTGTTTTTT.